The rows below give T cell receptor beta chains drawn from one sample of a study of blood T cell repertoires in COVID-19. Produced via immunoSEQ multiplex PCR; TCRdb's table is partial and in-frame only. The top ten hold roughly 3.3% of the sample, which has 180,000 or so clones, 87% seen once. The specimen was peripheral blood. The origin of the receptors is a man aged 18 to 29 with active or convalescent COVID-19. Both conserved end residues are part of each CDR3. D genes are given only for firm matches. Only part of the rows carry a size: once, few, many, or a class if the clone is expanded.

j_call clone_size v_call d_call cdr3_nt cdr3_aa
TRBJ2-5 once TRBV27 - TGTGCCAGCACCCCTTCGACCGGGGTGGAGACCCAGTACTTC CASTPSTGVETQYF
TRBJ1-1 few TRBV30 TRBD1 TGTGCCTGGAGCCAGGGGGCGCGAAGCACTGAAGCTTTCTTT CAWSQGARSTEAFF
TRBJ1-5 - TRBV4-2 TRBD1 TGTGCCAGCAGCCAAGAAGGTGGACAGGGGCAGCCCCAGCATTTT CASSQEGGQGQPQHF
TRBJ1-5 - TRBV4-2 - TGTGCCAGCAGCCTGGCCGCACAGGACAATCAGCCCCAGCATTTT CASSLAAQDNQPQHF
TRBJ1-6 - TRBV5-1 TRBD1 TGCGCCAGCAGCTCCGACAGGGGGGGGGATTCACCCCTCCACTTT CASSSDRGGDSPLHF
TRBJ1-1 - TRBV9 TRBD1 TGTGCCAGCAGCGCAACAGGGGGGAACACTGAAGCTTTCTTT CASSATGGNTEAFF
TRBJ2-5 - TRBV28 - TGTGCCAGCAGTTGGACTGTTCAAGAGACCCAGTACTTC CASSWTVQETQYF
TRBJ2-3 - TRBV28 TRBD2 TGTGCCAGCCGGGGGACTAGCGAGAGTGGCACAGATACGCAGTATTTT CASRGTSESGTDTQYF
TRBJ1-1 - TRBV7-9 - TGTGCCAGCAGCTTACCTCTGAACACTGAAGCTTTCTTT CASSLPLNTEAFF
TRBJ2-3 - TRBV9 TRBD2 TGTGCCAGCAGCGGACTAGCGGGGTACACAGATACGCAGTATTTT CASSGLAGYTDTQYF
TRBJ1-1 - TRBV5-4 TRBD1 TGTGCCAGCAGCTTAGACCCTCGAGACAGGGCGGGAGCTTTCTTT CASSLDPRDRAGAFF
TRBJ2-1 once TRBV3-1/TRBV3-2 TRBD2 TGTGCCAGCAGCCAGGATAGCGGGTCTTACAATGAGCAGTTCTTC CASSQDSGSYNEQFF
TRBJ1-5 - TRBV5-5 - TGTGCCAGCAGCTTGCAGGGGAGCGATCAGCCCCAGCATTTT CASSLQGSDQPQHF
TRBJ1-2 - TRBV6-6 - TGTGCCAGCAGTTCCCCCGGACAGAGTAACTATGGCTACACCTTC CASSSPGQSNYGYTF
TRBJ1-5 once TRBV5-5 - TGTGCCAGCAGCTTGGGACAGCCCGGGCCCCAGCATTTT CASSLGQPGPQHF
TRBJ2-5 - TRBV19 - TGTGCCAGTAGTCCCTCTAGGGGAGAGACCCAGTACTTC CASSPSRGETQYF
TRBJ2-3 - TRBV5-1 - TGCGCCAGCAGCTTGGGACAGACTCAAGATACGCAGTATTTT CASSLGQTQDTQYF
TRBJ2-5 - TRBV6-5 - TGTGCCAGCAGTTATTTTGGGGGGTCAGGGACCCAGTACTTC CASSYFGGSGTQYF
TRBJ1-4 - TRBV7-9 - TGTGCCAGCAGCTTTAAACAGGTCAACGAAAGACTGTTTTTT CASSFKQVNERLFF
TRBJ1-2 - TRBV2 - TGTGCCAGCAGTGGGGGTGCGACAGAAAGCTATGGCTACACCTTC CASSGGATESYGYTF
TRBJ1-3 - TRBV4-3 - TGCGCCAGCAGCCAAGATCTGGTCGAGGGTGGAAACACCATATATTTT CASSQDLVEGGNTIYF
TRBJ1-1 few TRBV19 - TGTGCCAGTAGTATTAGGCTGGTCCGGGGGAGGACCACTGAAGCTTTCTTT CASSIRLVRGRTTEAFF
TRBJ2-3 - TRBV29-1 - TGCAGCGCTGAGAAGCGAGGTTCGGATACGCAGTATTTT CSAEKRGSDTQYF
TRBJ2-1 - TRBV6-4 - TGTGCCAGCAGTGACACGGAGCTACGGGGTGGTGAGCAGTTCTTC CASSDTELRGGEQFF
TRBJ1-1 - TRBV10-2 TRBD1 TGCGCCAGCAGTGACCGGGACAGGGGGCTGTGGACTGAAGCTTTCTTT CASSDRDRGLWTEAFF
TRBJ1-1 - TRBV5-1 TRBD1 TGCGCCAGCAGCTTAGGACAGGGAGGAGAAGCTTTCTTT CASSLGQGGEAFF
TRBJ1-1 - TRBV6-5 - TGTGCCAGCAGCTATGATCAAAACACTGAAGCTTTCTTT CASSYDQNTEAFF
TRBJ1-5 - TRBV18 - TGTGCCAGCTCAGCGTTTCTAGTCGACAGCAGCTATAGCAATCAGCCCCAGCATTTT CASSAFLVDSSYSNQPQHF
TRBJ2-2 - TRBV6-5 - TGTGCCAGCAGTTACCTGGGCCCCGGGGAGCTGTTTTTT CASSYLGPGELFF
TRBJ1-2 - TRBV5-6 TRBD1 TGTGCCAGCAGCACGGGGGTGGCAGGGGGATATGGCTACACCTTC CASSTGVAGGYGYTF
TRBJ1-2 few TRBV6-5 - TGTGCCAGCAGTTACTCCTCACTATATGGCTACACCTTC CASSYSSLYGYTF
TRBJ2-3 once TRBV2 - TGTGCCAGCGACGGGTTCACAGATACGCAGTATTTT CASDGFTDTQYF
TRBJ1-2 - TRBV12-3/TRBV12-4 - TGTGCCAGCACTATTGATTTATTCTATGGCTACACCTTC CASTIDLFYGYTF
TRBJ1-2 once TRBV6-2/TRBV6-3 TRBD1 TGTGCCAGCAGTTATACGACAGGGGGCCTTCGTGGCTACACCTTC CASSYTTGGLRGYTF
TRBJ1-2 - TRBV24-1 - TGTGCCACCAGTGATCCGGGAGGCTACACCTTC CATSDPGGYTF
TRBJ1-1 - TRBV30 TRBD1 TGTGCCTGGAGCCTGGGACAGAAAAACACTGAAGCTTTCTTT CAWSLGQKNTEAFF
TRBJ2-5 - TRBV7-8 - TGTGCCAGCAGCTCAACAGGGAACGAAGAGACCCAGTACTTC CASSSTGNEETQYF
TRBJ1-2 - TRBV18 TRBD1 TGTGCCAGCTCACCGACAGGGAAATCCAACTATGGCTACACCTTC CASSPTGKSNYGYTF
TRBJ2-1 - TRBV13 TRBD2 TGTGCCAGCAGTCGGAGGACTAGCGGGAGAAATGAGCAGTTCTTC CASSRRTSGRNEQFF
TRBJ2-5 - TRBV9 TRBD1 TGTGCCAGCAGCATAGGGGACAGCAAAGAGACCCAGTACTTC CASSIGDSKETQYF
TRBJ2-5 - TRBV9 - TGTGCCAGCAGCGCAGACAGACTCCAAGAGACCCAGTACTTC CASSADRLQETQYF
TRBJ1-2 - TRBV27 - TGTGCCAGCAGGACACAGGCGACCGGTAACTATGGCTACACCTTC CASRTQATGNYGYTF
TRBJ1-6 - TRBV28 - TGTGCCAGCAGTTTCTCCGTTCCCGGGGGAGTGTCACCCCTCCACTTT CASSFSVPGGVSPLHF
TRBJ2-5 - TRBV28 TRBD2 TGTGCCAGCTGCCTCGGATACGTTGATGAGCGGGGGGGGAAAGAGACCCAGTACTTC CASCLGYVDERGGKETQYF
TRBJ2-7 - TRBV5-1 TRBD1 TGCGCCAGCAGCTTTGGGACAGCCTACGAGCAGTACTTC CASSFGTAYEQYF
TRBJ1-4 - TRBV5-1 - TGCGCCAGCAGCCCGGGAGACCTACCTAATGAAAAACTGTTTTTT CASSPGDLPNEKLFF
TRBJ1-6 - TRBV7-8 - TGTGCCAGCAGCTTAGTCGGATCAGGGCTCCACTTT CASSLVGSGLHF